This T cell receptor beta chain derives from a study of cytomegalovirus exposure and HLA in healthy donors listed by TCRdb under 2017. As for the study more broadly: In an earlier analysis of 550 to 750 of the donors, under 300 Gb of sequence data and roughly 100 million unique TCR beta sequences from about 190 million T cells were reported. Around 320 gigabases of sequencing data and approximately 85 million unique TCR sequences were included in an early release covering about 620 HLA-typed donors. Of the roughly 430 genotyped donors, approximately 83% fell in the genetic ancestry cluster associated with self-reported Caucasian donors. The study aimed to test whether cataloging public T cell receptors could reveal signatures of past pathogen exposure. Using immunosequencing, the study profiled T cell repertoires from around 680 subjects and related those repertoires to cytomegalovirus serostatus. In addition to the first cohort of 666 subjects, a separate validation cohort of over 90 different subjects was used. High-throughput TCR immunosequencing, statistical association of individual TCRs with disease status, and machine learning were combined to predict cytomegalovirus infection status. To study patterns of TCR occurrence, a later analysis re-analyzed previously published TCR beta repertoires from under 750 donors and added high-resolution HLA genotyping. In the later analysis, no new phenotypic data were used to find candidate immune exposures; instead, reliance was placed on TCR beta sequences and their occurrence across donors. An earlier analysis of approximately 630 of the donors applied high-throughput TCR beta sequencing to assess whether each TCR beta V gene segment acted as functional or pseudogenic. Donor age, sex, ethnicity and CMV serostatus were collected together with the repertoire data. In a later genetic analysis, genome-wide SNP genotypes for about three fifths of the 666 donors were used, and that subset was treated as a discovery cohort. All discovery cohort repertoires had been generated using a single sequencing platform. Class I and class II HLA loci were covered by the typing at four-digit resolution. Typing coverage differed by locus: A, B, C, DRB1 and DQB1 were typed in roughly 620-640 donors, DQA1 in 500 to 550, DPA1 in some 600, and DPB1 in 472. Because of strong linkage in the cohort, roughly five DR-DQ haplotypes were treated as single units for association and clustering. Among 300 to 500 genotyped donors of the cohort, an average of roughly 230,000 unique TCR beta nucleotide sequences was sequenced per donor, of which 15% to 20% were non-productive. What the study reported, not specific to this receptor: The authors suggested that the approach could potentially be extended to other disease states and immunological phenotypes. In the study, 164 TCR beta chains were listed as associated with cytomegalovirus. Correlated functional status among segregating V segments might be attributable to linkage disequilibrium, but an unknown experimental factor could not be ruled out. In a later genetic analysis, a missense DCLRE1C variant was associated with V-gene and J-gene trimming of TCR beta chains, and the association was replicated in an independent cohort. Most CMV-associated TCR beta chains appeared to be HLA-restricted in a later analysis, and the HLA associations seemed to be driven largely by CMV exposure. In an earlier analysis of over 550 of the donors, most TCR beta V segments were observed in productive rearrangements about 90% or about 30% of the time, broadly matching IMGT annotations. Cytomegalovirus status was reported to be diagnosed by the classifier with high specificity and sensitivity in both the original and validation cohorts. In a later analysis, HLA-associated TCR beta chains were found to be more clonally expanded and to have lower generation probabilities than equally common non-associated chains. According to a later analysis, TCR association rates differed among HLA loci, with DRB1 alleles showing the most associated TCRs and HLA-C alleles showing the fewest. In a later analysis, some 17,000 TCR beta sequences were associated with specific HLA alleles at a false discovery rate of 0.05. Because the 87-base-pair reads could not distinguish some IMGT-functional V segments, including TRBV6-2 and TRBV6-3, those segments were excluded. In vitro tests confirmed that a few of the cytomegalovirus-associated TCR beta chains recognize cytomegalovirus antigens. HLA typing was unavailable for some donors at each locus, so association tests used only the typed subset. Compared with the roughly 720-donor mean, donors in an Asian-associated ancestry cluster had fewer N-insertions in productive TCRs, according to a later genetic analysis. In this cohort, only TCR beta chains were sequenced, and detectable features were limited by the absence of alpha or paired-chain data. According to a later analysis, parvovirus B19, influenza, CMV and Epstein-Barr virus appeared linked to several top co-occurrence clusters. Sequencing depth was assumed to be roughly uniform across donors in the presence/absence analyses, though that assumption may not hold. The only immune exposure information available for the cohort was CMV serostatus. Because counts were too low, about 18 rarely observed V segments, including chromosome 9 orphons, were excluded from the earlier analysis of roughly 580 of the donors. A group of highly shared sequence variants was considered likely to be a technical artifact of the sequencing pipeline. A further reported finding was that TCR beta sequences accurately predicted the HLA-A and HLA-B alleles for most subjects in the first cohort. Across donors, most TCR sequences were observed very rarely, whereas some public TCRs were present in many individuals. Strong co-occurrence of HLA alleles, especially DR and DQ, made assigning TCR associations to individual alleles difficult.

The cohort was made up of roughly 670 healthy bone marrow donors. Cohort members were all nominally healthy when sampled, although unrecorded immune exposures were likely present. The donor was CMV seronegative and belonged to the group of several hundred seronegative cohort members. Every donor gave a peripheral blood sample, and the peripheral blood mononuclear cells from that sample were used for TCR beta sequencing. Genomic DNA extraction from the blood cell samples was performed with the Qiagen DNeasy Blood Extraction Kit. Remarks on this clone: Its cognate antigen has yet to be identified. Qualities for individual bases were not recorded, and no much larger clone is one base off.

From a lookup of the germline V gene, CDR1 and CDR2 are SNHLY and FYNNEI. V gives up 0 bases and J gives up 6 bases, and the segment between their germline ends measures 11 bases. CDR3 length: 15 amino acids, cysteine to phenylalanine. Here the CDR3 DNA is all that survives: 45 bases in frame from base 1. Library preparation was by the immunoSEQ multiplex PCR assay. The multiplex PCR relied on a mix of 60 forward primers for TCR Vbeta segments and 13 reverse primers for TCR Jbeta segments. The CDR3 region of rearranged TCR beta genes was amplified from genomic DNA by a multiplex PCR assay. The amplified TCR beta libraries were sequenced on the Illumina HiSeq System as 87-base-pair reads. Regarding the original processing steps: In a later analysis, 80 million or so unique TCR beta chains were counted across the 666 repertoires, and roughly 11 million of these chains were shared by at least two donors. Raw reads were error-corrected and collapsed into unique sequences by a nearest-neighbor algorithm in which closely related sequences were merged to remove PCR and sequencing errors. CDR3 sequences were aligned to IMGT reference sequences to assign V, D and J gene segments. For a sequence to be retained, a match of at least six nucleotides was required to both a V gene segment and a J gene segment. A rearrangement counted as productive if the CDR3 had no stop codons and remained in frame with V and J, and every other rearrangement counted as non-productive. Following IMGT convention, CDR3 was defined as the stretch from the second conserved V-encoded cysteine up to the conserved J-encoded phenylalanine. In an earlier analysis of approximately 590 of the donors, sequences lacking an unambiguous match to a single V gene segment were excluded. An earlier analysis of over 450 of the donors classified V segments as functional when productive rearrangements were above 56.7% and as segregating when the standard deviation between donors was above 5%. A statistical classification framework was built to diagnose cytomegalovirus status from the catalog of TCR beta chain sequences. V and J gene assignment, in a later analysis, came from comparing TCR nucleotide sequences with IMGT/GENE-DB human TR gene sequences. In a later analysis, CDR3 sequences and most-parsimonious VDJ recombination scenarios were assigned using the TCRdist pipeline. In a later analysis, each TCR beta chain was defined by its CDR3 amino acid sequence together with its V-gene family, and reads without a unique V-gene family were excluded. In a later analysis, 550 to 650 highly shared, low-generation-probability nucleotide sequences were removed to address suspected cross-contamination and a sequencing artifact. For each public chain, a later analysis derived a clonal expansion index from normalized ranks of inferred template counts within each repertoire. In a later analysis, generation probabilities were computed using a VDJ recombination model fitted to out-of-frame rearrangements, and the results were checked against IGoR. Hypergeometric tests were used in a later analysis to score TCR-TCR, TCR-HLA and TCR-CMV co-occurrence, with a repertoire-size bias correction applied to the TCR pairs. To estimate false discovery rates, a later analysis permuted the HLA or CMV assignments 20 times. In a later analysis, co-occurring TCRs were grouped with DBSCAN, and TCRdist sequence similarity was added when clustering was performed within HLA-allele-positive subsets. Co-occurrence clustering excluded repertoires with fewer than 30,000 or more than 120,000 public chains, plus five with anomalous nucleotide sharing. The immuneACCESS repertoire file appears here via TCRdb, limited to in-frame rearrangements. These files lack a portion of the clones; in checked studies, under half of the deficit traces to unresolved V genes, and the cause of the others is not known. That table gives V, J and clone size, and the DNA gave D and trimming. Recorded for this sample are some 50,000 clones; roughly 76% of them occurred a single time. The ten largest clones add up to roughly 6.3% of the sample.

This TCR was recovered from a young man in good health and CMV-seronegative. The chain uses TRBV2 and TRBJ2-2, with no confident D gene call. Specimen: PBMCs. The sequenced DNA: TGTGCCAGCAGTGAAGCCACCTTTAGCCCCGGGGAGCTGTTTTTT. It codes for CASSEATFSPGELFF.